The clone carrying this T cell receptor (beta chain) was counted a single time. Its target is not known. The data belong to a study of cytomegalovirus exposure and HLA in healthy donors. Study in general: Findings of an earlier analysis included roughly 110 million unique TCR beta sequences from 200 million or so T cells. Notes on the study in general: Several V segments, TRBV6-2 and TRBV6-3 among them, could not be told apart and were dropped. Per a later analysis, approximately 16,000 TCR beta sequences showed association with HLA alleles at 0.05 false discovery rate. With later analysis, a missense DCLRE1C variant became linked to TCR beta V- and J-gene trimming.

The CDR3 length is 13 residues. Germline CDR1 reads SQVTM; CDR2 reads ANQGSEA. Trimming took 6 bases from V and 6 from J, leaving 15 bases between them. The primer mix had 60 Vbeta and 13 Jbeta primers. The data were produced by immunoSEQ multiplex PCR, yet TCRdb's version contains in-frame clones alone and is incomplete. This table holds some 62,000 clones, over 75% found once. The chain joins TRBV29-1 to TRBJ2-1, with D possibly being TRBD1 (6 bases). The source is a man aged 18-30 years in good health and CMV-seronegative. Material: PBMCs. CDR3 protein: CSVDPTGTNEQFF. CDR3 in DNA: TGCAGCGTCGACCCCACAGGGACCAATGAGCAGTTCTTC.